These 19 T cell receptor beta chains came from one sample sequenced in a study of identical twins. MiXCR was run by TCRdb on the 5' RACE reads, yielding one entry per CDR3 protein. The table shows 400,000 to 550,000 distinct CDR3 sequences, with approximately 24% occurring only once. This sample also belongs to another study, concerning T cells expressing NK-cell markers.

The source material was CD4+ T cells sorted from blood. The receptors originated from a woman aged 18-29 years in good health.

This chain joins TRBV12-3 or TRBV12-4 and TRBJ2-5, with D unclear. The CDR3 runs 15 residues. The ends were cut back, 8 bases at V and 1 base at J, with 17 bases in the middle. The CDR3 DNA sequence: TGTGCCAGCCACACTACGCTAGGACCCCAAGAGACCCAGTACTTC. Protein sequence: CASHTTLGPQETQYF.

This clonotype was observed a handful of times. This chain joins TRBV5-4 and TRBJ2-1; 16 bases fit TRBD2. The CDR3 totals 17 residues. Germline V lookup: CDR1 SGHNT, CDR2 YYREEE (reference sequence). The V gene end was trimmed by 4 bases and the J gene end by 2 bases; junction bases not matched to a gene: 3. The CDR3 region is CASSQGLAGGPYNEQFF. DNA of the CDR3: TGTGCCAGCAGCCAGGGACTAGCGGGAGGGCCCTACAATGAGCAGTTCTTC.

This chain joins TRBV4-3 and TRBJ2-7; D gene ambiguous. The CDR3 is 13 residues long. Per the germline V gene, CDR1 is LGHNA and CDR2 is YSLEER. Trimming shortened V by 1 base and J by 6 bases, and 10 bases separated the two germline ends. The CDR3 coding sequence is TGCGCCAGCAGCCAAGTCCCAGGCCGCGAGCAGTACTTC. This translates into CASSQVPGREQYF.

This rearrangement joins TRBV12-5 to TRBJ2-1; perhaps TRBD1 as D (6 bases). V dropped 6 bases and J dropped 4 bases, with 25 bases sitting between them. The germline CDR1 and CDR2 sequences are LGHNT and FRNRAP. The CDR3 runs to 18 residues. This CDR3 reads CASGPSEGVYRLYNEQFF. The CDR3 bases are TGTGCTAGTGGACCTTCAGAGGGGGTATATAGGCTTTACAATGAGCAGTTCTTC. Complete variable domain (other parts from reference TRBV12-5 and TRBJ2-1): DARVTQTPRHKVTEMGQEVTMRCQPILGHNTVFWYRQTMMQGLELLAYFRNRAPLDDSGMPKDRFSAEMPDATLATLKIQPSEPRDSAVYFCASGPSEGVYRLYNEQFFGPGTRLTVL.

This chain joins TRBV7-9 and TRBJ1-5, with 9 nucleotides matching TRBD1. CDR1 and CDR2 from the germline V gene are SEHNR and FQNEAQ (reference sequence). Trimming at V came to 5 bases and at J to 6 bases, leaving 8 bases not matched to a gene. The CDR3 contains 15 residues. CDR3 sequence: CASSPPGQGGQPQHF. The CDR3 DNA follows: TGTGCCAGCAGCCCCCCGGGACAGGGAGGTCAGCCCCAGCATTTT.

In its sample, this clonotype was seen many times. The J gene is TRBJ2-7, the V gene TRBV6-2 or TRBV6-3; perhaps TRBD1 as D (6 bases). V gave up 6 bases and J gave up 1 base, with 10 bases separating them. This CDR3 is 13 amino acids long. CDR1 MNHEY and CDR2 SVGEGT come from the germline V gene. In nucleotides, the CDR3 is TGTGCCAGCAGAAAAGACAGGTCCTACGAGCAGTACTTC. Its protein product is CASRKDRSYEQYF.

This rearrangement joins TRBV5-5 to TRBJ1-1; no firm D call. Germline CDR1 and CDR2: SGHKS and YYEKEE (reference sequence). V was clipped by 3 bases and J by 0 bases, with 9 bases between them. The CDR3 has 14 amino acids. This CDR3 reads CASSSTTLNTEAFF. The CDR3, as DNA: TGTGCCAGCAGCTCCACGACCTTGAACACTGAAGCTTTCTTT.

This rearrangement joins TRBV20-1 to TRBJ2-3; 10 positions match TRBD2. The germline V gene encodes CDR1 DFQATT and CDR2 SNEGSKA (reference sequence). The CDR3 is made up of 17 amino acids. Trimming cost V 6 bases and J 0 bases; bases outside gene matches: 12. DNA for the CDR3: TGCAGTGCCGGGGGGGCTAGCGGGGGAGCTAGCACAGATACGCAGTATTTT. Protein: CSAGGASGGASTDTQYF.

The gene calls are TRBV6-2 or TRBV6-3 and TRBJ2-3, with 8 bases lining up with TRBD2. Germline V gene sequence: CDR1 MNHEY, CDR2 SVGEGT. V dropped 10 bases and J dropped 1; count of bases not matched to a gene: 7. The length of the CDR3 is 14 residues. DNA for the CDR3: TGTGCCACCAGACTAGCGCCCGGCACAGATACGCAGTATTTT. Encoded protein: CATRLAPGTDTQYF.

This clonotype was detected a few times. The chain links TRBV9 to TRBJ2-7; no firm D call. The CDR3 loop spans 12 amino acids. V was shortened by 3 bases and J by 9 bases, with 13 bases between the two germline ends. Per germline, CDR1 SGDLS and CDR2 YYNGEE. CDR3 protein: CASSASVGVQYF. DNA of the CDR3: TGTGCCAGCAGCGCCTCTGTTGGCGTGCAGTACTTC.

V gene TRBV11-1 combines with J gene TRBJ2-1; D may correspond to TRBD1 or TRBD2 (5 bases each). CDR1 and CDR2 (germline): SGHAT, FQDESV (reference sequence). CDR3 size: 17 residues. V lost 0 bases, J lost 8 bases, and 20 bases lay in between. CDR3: CASSLAWERSGKYEQFF. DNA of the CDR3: TGTGCCAGCAGCTTAGCGTGGGAGAGATCAGGGAAATATGAGCAGTTCTTC.

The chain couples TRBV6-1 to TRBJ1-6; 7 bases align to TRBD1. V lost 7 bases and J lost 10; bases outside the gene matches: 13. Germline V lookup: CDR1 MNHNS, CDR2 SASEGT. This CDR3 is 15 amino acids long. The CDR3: CASIYGGTVGSPLHF. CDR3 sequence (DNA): TGTGCCAGCATCTACGGGGGGACAGTTGGGTCACCCCTCCACTTT.

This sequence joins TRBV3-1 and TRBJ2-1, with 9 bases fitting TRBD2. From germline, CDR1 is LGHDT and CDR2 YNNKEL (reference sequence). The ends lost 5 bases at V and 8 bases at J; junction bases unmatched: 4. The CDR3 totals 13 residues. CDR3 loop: CASSGGTSHEQFF. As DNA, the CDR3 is TGTGCCAGCAGCGGGGGGACTAGCCATGAGCAGTTCTTC.

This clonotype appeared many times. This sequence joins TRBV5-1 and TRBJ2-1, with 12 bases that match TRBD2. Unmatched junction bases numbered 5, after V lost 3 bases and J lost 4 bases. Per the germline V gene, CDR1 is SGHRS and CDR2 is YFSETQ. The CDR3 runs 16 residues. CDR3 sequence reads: CASSSRTSGVYNEQFF. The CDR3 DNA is TGCGCCAGCAGCTCCCGGACTAGCGGGGTTTACAATGAGCAGTTCTTC.

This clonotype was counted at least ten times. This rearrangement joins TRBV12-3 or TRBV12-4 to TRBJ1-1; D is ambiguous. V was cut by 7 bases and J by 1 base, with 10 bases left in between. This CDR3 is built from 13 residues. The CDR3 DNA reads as TGTGCCAGCACTTCGGTCCGGAACACTGAAGCTTTCTTT. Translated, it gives CASTSVRNTEAFF.

DNA for the CDR3: TGCGCCAGCAGCTTACCAGGGGCGGAGTATGGCTACACCTTC. It yields the protein CASSLPGAEYGYTF. The chain has TRBV5-1 and TRBJ1-2; a weak D match, TRBD1 (6 bases). This CDR3 has 14 amino acids. Per the germline V gene, CDR1 is SGHRS and CDR2 is YFSETQ. Trimming pared 2 bases from V and 5 bases from J, leaving 13 bases between.

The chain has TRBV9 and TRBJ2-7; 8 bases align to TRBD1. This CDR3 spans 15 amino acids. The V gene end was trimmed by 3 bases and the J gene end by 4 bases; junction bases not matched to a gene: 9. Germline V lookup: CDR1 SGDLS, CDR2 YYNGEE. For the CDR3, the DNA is TGTGCCAGCAGCGAAGGACAGGGAAGAATATACGAGCAGTACTTC. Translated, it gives CASSEGQGRIYEQYF.

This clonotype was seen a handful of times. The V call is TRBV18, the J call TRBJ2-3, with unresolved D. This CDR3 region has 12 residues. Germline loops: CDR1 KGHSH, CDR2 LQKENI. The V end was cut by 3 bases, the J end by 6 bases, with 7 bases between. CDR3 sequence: CASSPGLDTQYF. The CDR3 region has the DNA TGTGCCAGCTCACCGGGGTTGGATACGCAGTATTTT.

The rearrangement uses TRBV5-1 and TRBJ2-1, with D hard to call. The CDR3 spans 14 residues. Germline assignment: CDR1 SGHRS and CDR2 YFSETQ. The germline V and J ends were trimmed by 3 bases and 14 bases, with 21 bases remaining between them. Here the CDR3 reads CASSSTREINREFF. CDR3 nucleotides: TGCGCCAGCAGCTCCACGCGAGAGATCAACCGGGAGTTCTTC.